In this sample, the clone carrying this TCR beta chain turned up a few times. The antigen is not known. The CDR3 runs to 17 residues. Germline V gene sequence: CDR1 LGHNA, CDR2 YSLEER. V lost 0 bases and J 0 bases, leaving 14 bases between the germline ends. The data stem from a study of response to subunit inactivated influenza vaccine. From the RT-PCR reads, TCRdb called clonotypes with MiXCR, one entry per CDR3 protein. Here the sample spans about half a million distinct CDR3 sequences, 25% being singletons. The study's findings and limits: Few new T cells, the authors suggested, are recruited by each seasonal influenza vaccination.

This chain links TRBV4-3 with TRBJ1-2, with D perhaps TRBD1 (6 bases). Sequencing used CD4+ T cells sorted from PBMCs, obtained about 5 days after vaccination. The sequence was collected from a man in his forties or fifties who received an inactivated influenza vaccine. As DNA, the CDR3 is TGCGCCAGCAGCCAAGATGGGGGCAGGATCCCTAACTATGGCTACACCTTC. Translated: CASSQDGGRIPNYGYTF.